The clone carrying this T cell receptor (beta chain) was counted between two and nine times. Via MiXCR, TCRdb re-called the 5' RACE reads, giving one row per CDR3 protein. The table records about 60,000 distinct CDR3 sequences, 15% to 20% of them present only once. This entry belongs to a study of T cells of healthy individuals. The CDR3 spans 15 residues. CDR1 and CDR2 (germline): KGHSH, LQKENI. Between the trimmed V and J ends, which lost 1 base and 1 base, there was a span of 10 bases. This chain uses TRBV18 with TRBJ2-5; D uncertain. The TCR originated in a human donor in good health. CDR3 coding DNA: TGTGCCAGCTCACCACGCGGTGCTAGCCAAGAGACCCAGTACTTC. Translated, it gives CASSPRGASQETQYF.